The 32 T cell receptor beta chains given below trace back to one sample, sequenced in a study of blood T cell repertoires in COVID-19. Measured with immunoSEQ multiplex PCR; TCRdb has only the in-frame clones, and not every one. Among about 260,000 clones listed, over 80% were seen once. The sequenced sample consisted of peripheral blood. The receptors were sampled from a woman in her thirties or forties who had recovered from COVID-19.

The rearrangement joins TRBV10-1 to TRBJ2-1; possibly TRBD2 for D (6 bases). V gave up 1 base and J gave up 8 bases, with 9 bases separating them. The CDR3 contains 13 residues. Germline lookup yields CDR1 WNHNN and CDR2 SYGVQD (reference sequence). The CDR3 sequence is CASSEFRGYEQFF. CDR3 bases: TGCGCCAGCAGTGAGTTTCGGGGGTATGAGCAGTTCTTC.

The chain has TRBV7-2 and TRBJ2-5; unclear D gene. This CDR3 is 16 amino acids long. Trimming stripped 0 bases from V and 2 bases from J, with 13 bases between. Per germline, CDR1 SGHTA and CDR2 FQGNSA. CDR3 sequence reads: CASSLAAAAAQETQYF. CDR3 in DNA: TGTGCCAGCAGCTTAGCGGCGGCGGCAGCGCAAGAGACCCAGTACTTC.

The V and J genes are TRBV20-1 and TRBJ1-1, with D perhaps TRBD1 (6 bases). CDR3 length equals 11 residues. CDR1 is DFQATT, CDR2 SNEGSKA, per germline (reference sequence). The CDR3 spells CRGGGDTEAFF. The CDR3 nucleotides are TGCAGGGGAGGGGGGGACACTGAAGCTTTCTTT.

The V and J genes are TRBV9 and TRBJ1-6; 9 nucleotides agree with TRBD1. J gave up 9 bases and V 4 bases, and 8 bases lay outside the gene matches. Per germline, CDR1 SGDLS and CDR2 YYNGEE. The CDR3 extends over 15 amino acids. The CDR3 loop reads CASSPGTGKGSPLHF. The CDR3 coding sequence is TGTGCCAGCAGCCCTGGGACAGGGAAAGGTTCACCCCTCCACTTT.

This sequence joins TRBV5-8 and TRBJ2-3, with TRBD1 matching 8 bases. Unmatched junction bases numbered 20, after V lost 1 base and J lost 7 bases. CDR3 length equals 19 residues. Germline V lookup: CDR1 SGHTS, CDR2 YDEGEE. The CDR3 region is CASSLYLMDREFGGYTQYF. The CDR3 DNA reads as TGTGCCAGCAGCTTGTACCTTATGGACAGGGAATTCGGTGGTTATACGCAGTATTTT.

The rearrangement uses TRBV6-4 and TRBJ1-6, with D possibly matching TRBD1 (5 bases). The CDR3 is 16 residues long. The V gene's germline CDR1 is MRHNA and CDR2 SNTAGT. V dropped 5 bases and J dropped 2 bases, with 13 bases sitting between them. CDR3: CASSNTGTAYNSPLHF. The CDR3 DNA reads TGTGCCAGCAGTAACACGGGGACTGCCTATAATTCACCCCTCCACTTT.

The V call is TRBV7-7, the J call TRBJ2-5, with 12 bases identical to TRBD2. The CDR3 covers 14 residues. The germline gives CDR1 SSHAT, CDR2 FNYEAQ (reference sequence). J was trimmed by 5 bases and V by 4 bases; bases with no gene match: 2. The CDR3 region has the DNA TGTGCCAGCAGCTCTAGCGGGGGGGGCGAGACCCAGTACTTC. Protein product: CASSSSGGGETQYF.

The chain links TRBV27 to TRBJ2-5; 10 nucleotides match TRBD2. Germline V gives CDR1 MNHEY, CDR2 SMNVEV (reference sequence). The CDR3 spans 16 residues. Trimming took 3 bases from V and 3 from J; bases not matched to a gene: 7. CDR3 sequence: CASSLVASGGEETQYF. In nucleotides, the CDR3 is TGTGCCAGCAGTTTGGTAGCGAGCGGGGGGGAAGAGACCCAGTACTTC.

The CDR3 DNA reads as TGTGCCAGCACTTTGACAGGGGGGAACAATCAGCCCCAGCATTTT. Its protein product is CASTLTGGNNQPQHF. The chain links TRBV6-5 to TRBJ1-5; 9 nucleotides match TRBD1. This CDR3 is built from 15 residues. Per germline, CDR1 MNHEY and CDR2 SVGAGI. V lost 7 bases to trimming and J lost 3 bases; unmatched junction nucleotides: 7.

The chain recombines TRBV29-1 with TRBJ1-3; 7 bases align to TRBD1. The V gene end was trimmed by 7 bases and the J gene end by 2 bases; junction bases not matched to a gene: 8. Germline CDR1 reads SQVTM; CDR2 reads ANQGSEA. The CDR3 consists of 14 residues. The CDR3: CSGSGGYAGNTIYF. The DNA of the CDR3 is TGCAGCGGTTCAGGGGGTTACGCTGGAAACACCATATATTTT.

This clone was observed once. Other DNA variants within this sample encode the same CDR3. The chain joins TRBV18 to TRBJ2-5, with D possibly TRBD1 on 5 matching bases. This CDR3 has 13 residues. CDR1 is KGHSH and CDR2 is LQKENI in the germline V gene. Trimming pared 0 bases from V and 5 bases from J, leaving 7 bases between. The CDR3 DNA is TGTGCCAGCTCACCACCGGGGCAGGAGACCCAGTACTTC. Its translation: CASSPPGQETQYF.

This clone was observed a single time. The gene calls are TRBV9 and TRBJ1-1; D possibly corresponds to TRBD1 (5 bases). The CDR3 runs 14 residues. The ends were cut back, 4 bases at V and 3 bases at J, with 13 bases in the middle. The germline V gene encodes CDR1 SGDLS and CDR2 YYNGEE. In nucleotides, the CDR3 is TGTGCCAGCAGCTACGACAGCTCTTACACTGAAGCTTTCTTT. It encodes CASSYDSSYTEAFF. The full variable domain, rest sourced from reference TRBV9 and TRBJ1-1, is DSGVTQTPKHLITATGQRVTLRCSPRSGDLSVYWYQQSLDQGLQFLIQYYNGEERAKGNILERFSAQQFPDLHSELNLSSLELGDSALYFCASSYDSSYTEAFFGQGTRLTVV.

The chain is built from TRBV5-1 and TRBJ1-2; D perhaps matches TRBD1 (6 bases). The CDR3 contains 15 residues. The V gene's germline CDR1 is SGHRS and CDR2 YFSETQ. V was cut by 4 bases and J by 1 base, with 14 bases left in between. The CDR3 here is CASSSDPDSNYGYTF. In DNA form, the CDR3 reads TGCGCCAGCAGCAGCGACCCGGACAGTAACTATGGCTACACCTTC. Complete variable domain (other parts from reference TRBV5-1 and TRBJ1-2): KAGVTQTPRYLIKTRGQQVTLSCSPISGHRSVSWYQQTPGQGLQFLFEYFSETQRNKGNFPGRFSGRQFSNSRSEMNVSTLELGDSALYLCASSSDPDSNYGYTFGSGTRLTVV.

The rearrangement uses TRBV18 and TRBJ2-7; D might be TRBD2 (5 bases). Trimming pared 1 base from V and 5 bases from J, leaving 9 bases between. The CDR3 totals 13 residues. CDR1 is KGHSH and CDR2 is LQKENI in the germline V gene. DNA of the CDR3: TGTGCCAGCTCACCACTGGGAGACCACGAGCAGTACTTC. Protein product: CASSPLGDHEQYF.

CDR3 sequence: CAWTDGQGARDTQYF. The CDR3 DNA reads TGTGCCTGGACGGACGGACAGGGGGCAAGAGATACGCAGTATTTT. The V and J genes are TRBV30 and TRBJ2-3; 11 bases are shared with TRBD1. Germline V lookup: CDR1 GTSNPN, CDR2 SVGIG (reference sequence). With V trimmed by 4 bases and J by 5 bases, 8 bases remained unmatched. The CDR3 totals 15 residues.

This clone has only one observation. The rearrangement uses TRBV18 and TRBJ1-5; D not resolved. Trimming took 5 bases from V and 10 from J, leaving 15 bases between them. This CDR3 has 13 amino acids. CDR1 and CDR2 (germline): KGHSH, LQKENI. CDR3 bases: TGTGCCAGCTCAAACGAGGTGGAAGGACCCCAGCATTTT. Translating it yields CASSNEVEGPQHF.

V is TRBV24-1 and J is TRBJ2-2, with 9 positions matching TRBD1. This CDR3 is 16 amino acids long. The V gene end was trimmed by 3 bases and the J gene end by 5 bases; junction bases not matched to a gene: 6. Germline V gene data show CDR1 as KGHDR and CDR2 as SFDVKD. This CDR3 reads CATSDPGQGFTGELFF. As DNA, the CDR3 is TGTGCCACCAGTGATCCGGGACAGGGTTTTACCGGGGAGCTGTTTTTT.

This clone was detected many times. J is TRBJ1-1 and V is TRBV27, with D maybe TRBD1 (5 bases). The CDR3 length is 15 residues. The germline V gene has CDR1 MNHEY and CDR2 SMNVEV (reference sequence). Between the trimmed V and J ends, which lost 0 bases and 5 bases, there was a span of 13 bases. The chain's CDR3 is CASSLSQGGWTEAFF. For the CDR3, the DNA is TGTGCCAGCAGTTTATCCCAGGGCGGATGGACTGAAGCTTTCTTT.

This clone appeared a single time. This chain connects TRBV11-2 to TRBJ2-5; no definite D call. The CDR3 sequence is 13 residues long. Germline V gives CDR1 SGHAT, CDR2 FQNNGV. The V and J ends lost 2 bases and 5 bases respectively, with 9 bases between them. CDR3: CASSLQVSETQYF. CDR3 nucleotide sequence: TGTGCCAGCAGCTTACAGGTTTCGGAGACCCAGTACTTC.

The chain carries TRBV5-1 and TRBJ2-2; 8 positions match TRBD1. This CDR3 region has 18 residues. CDR1 and CDR2 from the germline V gene are SGHRS and YFSETQ. The ends lost 4 bases at V and 2 bases at J; junction bases unmatched: 13. CDR3 in amino acids: CASSRPPGQVANTGELFF. CDR3 DNA sequence: TGCGCCAGCAGCCGGCCCCCGGGACAGGTAGCCAACACCGGGGAGCTGTTTTTT.

The J gene is TRBJ1-5, the V gene TRBV4-1; possible D gene TRBD1, 6 bases. The CDR3 runs 14 residues. Germline-derived CDR1 and CDR2 are MGHRA and YSYEKL. V was cut by 6 bases and J by 5 bases, with 14 bases left in between. CDR3 sequence reads: CASSLTGNHQPQHF. The DNA of the CDR3 is TGCGCCAGCAGTTTAACAGGGAACCATCAGCCCCAGCATTTT.

The DNA for the CDR3 is TGTGCCAGCAGCTTAAGCCCGGGATCACCCCTCCACTTT. The encoded protein is CASSLSPGSPLHF. V usage is TRBV7-3 and J usage is TRBJ1-6; D gene ambiguous. The V gene lost 1 base and the J gene lost 10 bases, with 8 bases spanning the gap. The CDR3 covers 13 residues. Germline CDR1 and CDR2: SGHTA and FQGTGA. Drawing the rest from reference TRBV7-3 and TRBJ1-6, the complete variable domain is GAGVSQTPSNKVTEKGKYVELRCDPISGHTALYWYRQSLGQGPEFLIYFQGTGAADDSGLPNDRFFAVRPEGSVSTLKIQRTERGDSAVYLCASSLSPGSPLHFGNGTRLTVT.

This sequence joins TRBV9 and TRBJ1-6; D call uncertain. The CDR3 loop spans 15 amino acids. V lost 3 bases and J 0 bases, leaving 7 bases between the germline ends. The germline CDR1 and CDR2 sequences are SGDLS and YYNGEE. DNA of the CDR3: TGTGCCAGCAGCGCCACGAGCTCCTATAATTCACCCCTCCACTTT. Its translation is CASSATSSYNSPLHF.

The rearrangement joins TRBV14 to TRBJ1-2; D perhaps matches TRBD1 (6 bases). The CDR3 loop spans 14 amino acids. V was clipped by 3 bases and J by 6 bases, with 14 bases between them. In germline, CDR1 is SGHDN, CDR2 FVKESK. The CDR3 is CASSQGAWTDGYTF. CDR3 sequence (DNA): TGTGCCAGCAGCCAGGGAGCCTGGACAGATGGCTACACCTTC. Variable domain in full (rest from reference TRBV14 and TRBJ1-2): EAGVTQFPSHSVIEKGQTVTLRCDPISGHDNLYWYRRVMGKEIKFLLHFVKESKQDESGMPNNRFLAERTGGTYSTLKVQPAELEDSGVYFCASSQGAWTDGYTFGSGTRLTVV.

This clone was observed a single time. This chain joins TRBV10-2 and TRBJ2-7; 11 nucleotides agree with TRBD2. After removal of 8 bases from V and 3 bases from J, the junction contained 3 bases not matched to a gene. Germline values: CDR1 WSHSY, CDR2 SAAADI. The CDR3 runs 13 residues. In nucleotides, the CDR3 is TGCGCCAGCCTAGGACTAGCGGGCTACGAGCAGTACTTC. Translating gives CASLGLAGYEQYF.

This sequence joins TRBV30 and TRBJ1-5, with D tentatively TRBD1 (5 bases). Between the trimmed V and J ends, which lost 1 base and 5 bases, there was a span of 9 bases. This CDR3 region has 13 residues. Germline CDR1 reads GTSNPN; CDR2 reads SVGIG (reference sequence). CDR3 nucleotide sequence: TGTGCCTGGAGTGACAGGAGGGATCAGCCCCAGCATTTT. Encoded protein: CAWSDRRDQPQHF. The entire variable domain, with the rest obtained from reference TRBV30 and TRBJ1-5, is as follows: SQTIHQWPATLVQPVGSPLSLECTVEGTSNPNLYWYRQAAGRGLQLLFYSVGIGQISSEVPQNLSASRPQDRQFILSSKKLLLSDSGFYLCAWSDRRDQPQHFGDGTRLSIL.

The rearrangement links TRBV9 to TRBJ2-1, with D possibly TRBD1 on 5 matching bases. CDR1 and CDR2 (germline): SGDLS, YYNGEE. V was shortened by 3 bases and J by 9 bases, with 22 bases between the two germline ends. The CDR3 is made up of 16 amino acids. Here the CDR3 DNA reads TGTGCCAGCAGCGCGACCGGAAACGTCCAGGGAAGTGAGCAGTTCTTC. Translation gives CASSATGNVQGSEQFF.

The sample holds one count of this clone. V gene TRBV30 combines with J gene TRBJ2-2; TRBD2 is a possible D gene (6 bases). Germline V CDR1 and CDR2: GTSNPN, SVGIG (reference sequence). This CDR3 spans 11 amino acids. Trimming stripped 4 bases from V and 13 bases from J, with 13 bases between. In nucleotides, the CDR3 is TGTGCCTGGACCGAGGGACTCGGGCTGTTTTTT. Encoded protein: CAWTEGLGLFF.

Comments on this clone: Sequence at one end of the junction differs from germline and may be a read error. This chain joins TRBV7-9 and TRBJ2-3, with 10 positions matching TRBD2. Looked up from germline, CDR1 is SEHNR and CDR2 is FQNEAQ (reference sequence). CDR3 size: 16 residues. CDR3: CASTERTSGSTDMQYF. In DNA form, the CDR3 reads TGTGCCAGCACAGAGAGGACTAGCGGAAGCACAGATATGCAGTATTTT.

This clone was seen only a few times. The chain combines TRBV15 with TRBJ1-6, with D hard to call. V lost 0 bases, J lost 7 bases, and 7 bases lay in between. CDR3 length: 14 residues. Germline values: CDR1 LNHNV, CDR2 YYDKDF (reference sequence). CDR3 nucleotides: TGTGCCACCAGCAGAGAGGGGAGGAATTCACCCCTCCACTTT. Translation gives CATSREGRNSPLHF.

A single count supports this clone. The chain employs TRBV12-5 and TRBJ2-1, with D perhaps matching TRBD2 (5 bases). Germline V gene sequence: CDR1 LGHNT, CDR2 FRNRAP. V was cut by 2 bases and J by 0 bases, with 8 bases left in between. This CDR3 spans 15 amino acids. CDR3 nucleotide sequence: TGTGCTAGTGGTTTGCTGGGGAGCTCCTACAATGAGCAGTTCTTC. Residues: CASGLLGSSYNEQFF.

The gene calls are TRBV21-1 and TRBJ2-7; the table's D call, TRBD1, was not checked against the DNA. TRBV21-1 is an annotated pseudogene. The CDR3 loop spans 15 amino acids. CDR3 nucleotides: TGTGCCAGCAGCAAAACGGGGACAGTTGGGCACGAGCAGTACTTC. As protein: CASSKTGTVGHEQYF.